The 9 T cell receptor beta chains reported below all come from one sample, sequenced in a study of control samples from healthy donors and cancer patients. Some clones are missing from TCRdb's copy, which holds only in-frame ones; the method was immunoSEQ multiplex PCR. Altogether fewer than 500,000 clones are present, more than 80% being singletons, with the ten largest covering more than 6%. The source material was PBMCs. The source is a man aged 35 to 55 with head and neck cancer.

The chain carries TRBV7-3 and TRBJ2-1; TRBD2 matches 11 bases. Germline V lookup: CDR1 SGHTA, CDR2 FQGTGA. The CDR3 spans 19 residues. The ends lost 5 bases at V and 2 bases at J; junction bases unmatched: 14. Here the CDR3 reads CASSPWGLAGGLPYNEQFF. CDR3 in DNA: TGTGCCAGCAGCCCATGGGGGCTAGCGGGAGGACTACCCTACAATGAGCAGTTCTTC.

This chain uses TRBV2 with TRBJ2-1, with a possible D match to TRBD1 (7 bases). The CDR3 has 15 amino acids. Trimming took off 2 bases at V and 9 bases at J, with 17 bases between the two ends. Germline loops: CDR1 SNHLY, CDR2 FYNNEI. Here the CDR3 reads CASSERRGRSGEQFF. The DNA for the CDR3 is TGTGCCAGCAGTGAAAGGAGGGGGCGGTCCGGTGAGCAGTTCTTC.

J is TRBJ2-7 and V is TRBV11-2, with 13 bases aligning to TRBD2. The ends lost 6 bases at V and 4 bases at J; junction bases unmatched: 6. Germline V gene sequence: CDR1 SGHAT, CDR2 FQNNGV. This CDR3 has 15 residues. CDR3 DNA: TGTGCCAGCAGGGGAAGGACTAGCGGGAGTTACGAGCAGTACTTC. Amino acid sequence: CASRGRTSGSYEQYF.

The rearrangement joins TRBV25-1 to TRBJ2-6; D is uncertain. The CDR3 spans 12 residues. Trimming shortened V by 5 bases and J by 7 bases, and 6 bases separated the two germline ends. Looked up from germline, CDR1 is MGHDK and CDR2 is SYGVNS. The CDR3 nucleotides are TGTGCCAGCAGTCCGGGTGCCAACGTCCTGACTTTC. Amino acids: CASSPGANVLTF.

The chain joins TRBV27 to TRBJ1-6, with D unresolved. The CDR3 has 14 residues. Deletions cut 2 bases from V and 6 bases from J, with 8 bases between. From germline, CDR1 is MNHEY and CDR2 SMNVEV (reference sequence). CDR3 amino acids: CASSLPGPNSPLHF. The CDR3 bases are TGTGCCAGCAGTTTACCAGGCCCTAATTCACCCCTCCACTTT.

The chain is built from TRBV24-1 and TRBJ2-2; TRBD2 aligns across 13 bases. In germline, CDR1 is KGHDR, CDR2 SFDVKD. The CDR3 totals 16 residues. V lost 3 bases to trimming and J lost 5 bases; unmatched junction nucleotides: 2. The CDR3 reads CATSDATSGRTGELFF. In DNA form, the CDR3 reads TGTGCCACCAGTGATGCGACTAGCGGGAGGACCGGGGAGCTGTTTTTT.

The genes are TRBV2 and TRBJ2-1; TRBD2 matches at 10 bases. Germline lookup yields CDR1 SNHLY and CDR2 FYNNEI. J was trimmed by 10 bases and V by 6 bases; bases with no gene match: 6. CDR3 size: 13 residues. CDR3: CASSGLAVGEQFF. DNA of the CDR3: TGTGCCAGCAGCGGACTAGCGGTAGGCGAGCAGTTCTTC.

The CDR3 DNA reads as TGTGCCAGCAGCTTACTTACCATAGTGGAGACCCAGTACTTC. Translated: CASSLLTIVETQYF. V usage is TRBV7-2 and J usage is TRBJ2-5; no firm D call. The CDR3 totals 14 residues. Germline V gene lookup returns CDR1 SGHTA and CDR2 FQGNSA. V was clipped by 2 bases and J by 5 bases, with 12 bases between them.

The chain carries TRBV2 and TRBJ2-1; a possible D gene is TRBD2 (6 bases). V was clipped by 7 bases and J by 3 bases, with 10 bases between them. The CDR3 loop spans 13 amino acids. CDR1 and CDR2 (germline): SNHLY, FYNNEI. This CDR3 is CASTPTSYNEQFF. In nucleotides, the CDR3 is TGTGCCAGCACCCCGACTAGCTACAATGAGCAGTTCTTC.